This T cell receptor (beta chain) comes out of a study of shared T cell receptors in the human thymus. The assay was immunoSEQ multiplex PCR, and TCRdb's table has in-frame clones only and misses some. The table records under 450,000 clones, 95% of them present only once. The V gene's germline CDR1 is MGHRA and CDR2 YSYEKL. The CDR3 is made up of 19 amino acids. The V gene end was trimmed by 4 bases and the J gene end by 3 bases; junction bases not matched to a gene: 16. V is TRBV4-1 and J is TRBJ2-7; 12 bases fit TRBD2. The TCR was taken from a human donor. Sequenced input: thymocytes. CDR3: CASSPLRLAGVRLVYEQYF. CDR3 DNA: TGCGCCAGCAGCCCGCTGAGACTAGCGGGAGTTCGGTTAGTCTACGAGCAGTACTTC.